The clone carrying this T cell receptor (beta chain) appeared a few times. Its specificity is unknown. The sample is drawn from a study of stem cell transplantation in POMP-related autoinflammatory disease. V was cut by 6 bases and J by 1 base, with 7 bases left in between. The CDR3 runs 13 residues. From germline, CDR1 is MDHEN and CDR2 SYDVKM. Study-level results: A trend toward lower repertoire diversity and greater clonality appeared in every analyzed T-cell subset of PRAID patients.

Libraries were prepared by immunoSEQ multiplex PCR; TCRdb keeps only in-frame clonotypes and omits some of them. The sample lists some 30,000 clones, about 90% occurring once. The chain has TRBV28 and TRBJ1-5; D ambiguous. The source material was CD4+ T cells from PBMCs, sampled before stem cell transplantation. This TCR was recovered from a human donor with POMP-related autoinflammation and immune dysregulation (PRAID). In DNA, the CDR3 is TGTGCCAGCAGCTTCATCAGCAATCAGCCCCAGCATTTT. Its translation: CASSFISNQPQHF.